The present TCR beta chain was sequenced within a study of response to subunit inactivated influenza vaccine (dated by TCRdb to 2016 to 2019). In terms of the full investigation: To follow how T cells responded to a trivalent subunit inactivated influenza vaccine, the researchers relied on deep quantitative profiling of the T cell receptor repertoire.

The sample's time point, from its label and the paper: around 47 days after influenza vaccine administration. Notes on this clonotype: Its antigen remains undetermined. No per-base quality is available; no much larger clone lies one base away.

Library preparation was by RT-PCR. This sample was sequenced with an Illumina HiSeq 2500. TCRdb reran the public reads through fastp at Q25 and MiXCR, keeping productive beta chains. Every entry covers one CDR3 protein and lists the most common genes and DNA from its rows. The sample table contains approximately 530,000 distinct CDR3 sequences; only one count was recorded for 13% of them. Of the sample, 13% falls within the top ten clones. Points the paper makes about the study in general: It was suggested by the authors that each seasonal influenza vaccination may recruit only a limited number of new T cells.

The material was PBMCs from blood, obtained about 6 weeks after vaccination. This clonotype was sampled from a man over 45 who received an inactivated influenza vaccine. Donor details come from another sample of the same person, matched by shared clones.

The sequence in DNA is TGTGCCAGCAGAGACGGACAGGGTGGCGAGCAGTACTTC. This yields the protein CASRDGQGGEQYF. The rearrangement joined TRBV6-1 to TRBJ2-7; 8 of the junction bases match TRBD1. From the cysteine through the phenylalanine, the CDR3 covers 13 amino acids. CDR3 DNA only is kept here, 39 bases in frame from base 1. Based on the germline V gene, the CDR1 and CDR2 sequences are MNHNS and SASEGT. For this chain, trimming is 6 bases at the V end and 6 bases at the J end, and the number of junction bases without a gene match is 7.